This T cell receptor beta chain stems from a study of T cell clones after liver transplantation. Study-level information: Samples came pre-transplant, pre-randomization before withdrawal, and post-randomization after withdrawal ended.

Measured with immunoSEQ multiplex PCR; TCRdb has only the in-frame clones, and not every one. The table lists more than 75,000 clones, roughly 82% of them singletons, with 0.45% to 0.55% in the top ten. After removal of 4 bases from V and 3 bases from J, the junction contained 10 bases not matched to a gene. Germline CDR1 and CDR2: SGHRS and YFSETQ. CDR3 length: 18 residues. Specimen: CD4+ T cells from blood, collected 46 months after liver transplant. The clonotype comes from a human patient who received a liver transplant. Some T cells may be graft donor cells. V is TRBV5-1 and J is TRBJ1-4; 12 bases line up with TRBD1. The CDR3 region is CASSAGQGAILANEKLFF. The CDR3 nucleotides are TGCGCCAGCAGCGCGGGACAGGGGGCAATATTGGCTAATGAAAAACTGTTTTTT.